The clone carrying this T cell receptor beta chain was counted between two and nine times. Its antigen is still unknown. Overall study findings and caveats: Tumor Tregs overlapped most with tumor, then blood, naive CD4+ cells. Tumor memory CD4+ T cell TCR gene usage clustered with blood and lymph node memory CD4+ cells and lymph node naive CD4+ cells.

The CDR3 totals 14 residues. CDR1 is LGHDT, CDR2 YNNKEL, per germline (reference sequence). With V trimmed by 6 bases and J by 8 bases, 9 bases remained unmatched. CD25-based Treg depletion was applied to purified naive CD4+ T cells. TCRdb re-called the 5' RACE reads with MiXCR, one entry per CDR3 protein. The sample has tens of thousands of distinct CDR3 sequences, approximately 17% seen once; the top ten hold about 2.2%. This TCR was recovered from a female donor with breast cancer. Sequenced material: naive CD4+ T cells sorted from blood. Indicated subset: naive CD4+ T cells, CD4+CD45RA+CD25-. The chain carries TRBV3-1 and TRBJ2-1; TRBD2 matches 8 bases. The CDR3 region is CASRGPGLDHEQFF. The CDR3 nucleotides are TGTGCCAGCAGGGGACCGGGACTAGATCATGAGCAGTTCTTC.